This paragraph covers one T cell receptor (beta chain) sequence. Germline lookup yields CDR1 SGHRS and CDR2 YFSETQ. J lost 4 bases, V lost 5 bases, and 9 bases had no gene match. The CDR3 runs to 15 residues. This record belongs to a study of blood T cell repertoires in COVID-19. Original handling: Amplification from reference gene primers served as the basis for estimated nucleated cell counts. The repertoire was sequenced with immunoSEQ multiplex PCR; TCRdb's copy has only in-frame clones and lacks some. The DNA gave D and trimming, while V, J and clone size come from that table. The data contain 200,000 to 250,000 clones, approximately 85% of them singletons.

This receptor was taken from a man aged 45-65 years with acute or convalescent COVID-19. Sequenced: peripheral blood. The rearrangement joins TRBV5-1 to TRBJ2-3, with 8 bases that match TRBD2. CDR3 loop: CASRGGLAWSDTQYF. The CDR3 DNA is TGCGCCAGCAGGGGCGGACTAGCTTGGTCAGATACGCAGTATTTT.